The T cell receptor (beta chain) described here comes from a study of blood T cell repertoires in COVID-19. Study as a whole: COVID-19 samples from acute and convalescent phases originated in the United States, Italy and Spain.

The CDR3 has 13 amino acids. Germline CDR1 is SGHNT and CDR2 is YYREEE (reference sequence). J lost 6 bases, V lost 4 bases, and 5 bases had no gene match. TCRdb's table, derived via immunoSEQ multiplex PCR, lists solely in-frame clones and lacks some. Of some 220,000 clones listed, 83% are singletons. This sequence joins TRBV5-4 and TRBJ2-7; 9 bases match TRBD1. Source material: peripheral blood. The source of this sequence is a human donor in a cohort sampled during active COVID-19. Here the CDR3 DNA reads TGTGCCAGCAGCCTAAACAGGGGGCGCGAGCAGTACTTC. Its protein is CASSLNRGREQYF.